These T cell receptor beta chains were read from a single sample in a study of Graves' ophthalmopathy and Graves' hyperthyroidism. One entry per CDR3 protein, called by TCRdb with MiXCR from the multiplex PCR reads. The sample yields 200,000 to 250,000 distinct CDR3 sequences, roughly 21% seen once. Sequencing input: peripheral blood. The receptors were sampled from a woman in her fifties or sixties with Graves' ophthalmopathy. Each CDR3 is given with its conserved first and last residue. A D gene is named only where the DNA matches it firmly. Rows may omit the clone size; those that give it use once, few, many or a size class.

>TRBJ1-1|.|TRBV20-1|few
CSAREPGVNTEAFF
TGCAGTGCTAGAGAACCAGGGGTGAACACTGAAGCTTTCTTT
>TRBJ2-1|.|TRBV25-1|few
CASSERSEQFF
TGTGCCAGCAGTGAAAGGTCTGAGCAGTTCTTC
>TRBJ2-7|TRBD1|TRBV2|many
CASSDGRFGTGGHEQYF
TGTGCCAGCAGTGATGGAAGGTTCGGGACAGGGGGCCACGAGCAGTACTTC
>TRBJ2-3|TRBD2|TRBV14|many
CASSQESLSGRASGDTQYF
TGTGCCAGCAGCCAAGAATCCCTAAGCGGGAGGGCCTCGGGAGATACGCAGTATTTT
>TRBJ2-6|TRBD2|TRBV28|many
CASTRGGMSGANVLTF
TGTGCCAGCACCCGCGGGGGAATGTCTGGGGCCAACGTCCTGACTTTC
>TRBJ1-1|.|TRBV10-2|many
CASSEWREPTEAFF
TGCGCCAGCAGTGAATGGAGGGAACCCACTGAAGCTTTCTTT
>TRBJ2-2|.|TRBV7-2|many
CASSEKNTGELFF
TGTGCCAGCAGCGAAAAAAACACCGGGGAGCTGTTTTTT
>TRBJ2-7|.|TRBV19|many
CASTDGVGSPEQYF
TGTGCCAGTACCGACGGGGTCGGATCCCCCGAGCAGTACTTC
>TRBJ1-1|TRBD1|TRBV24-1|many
CATSDSKGAVTEAFF
TGTGCCACCAGTGATTCGAAGGGGGCTGTCACTGAAGCTTTCTTT
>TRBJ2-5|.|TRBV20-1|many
CSARGVLGGETQYF
TGCAGTGCTAGAGGAGTCCTCGGCGGAGAGACCCAGTACTTC
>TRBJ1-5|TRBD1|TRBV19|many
CASSGHRRTGGFSNQPQHF
TGTGCCAGTAGTGGCCACCGCAGGACAGGGGGTTTTAGCAATCAGCCCCAGCATTTT
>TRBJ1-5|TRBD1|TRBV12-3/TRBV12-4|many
CASSQTGVQHF
TGTGCCAGCAGCCAGACAGGGGTCCAGCATTTT
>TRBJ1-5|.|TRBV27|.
CASSLDLNQPQHF
TGTGCCAGCAGTTTAGACCTCAATCAGCCCCAGCATTTT
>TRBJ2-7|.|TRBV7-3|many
CASSLMGGAEQYF
TGTGCCAGCAGCCTCATGGGTGGCGCCGAGCAGTACTTC
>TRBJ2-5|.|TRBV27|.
CASSAAGRETQYF
TGTGCCAGCAGTGCGGCGGGCCGGGAGACCCAGTACTTC
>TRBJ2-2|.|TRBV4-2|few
CASSQEGRGRTGELFF
TGTGCCAGCAGCCAAGAAGGTAGAGGGAGGACCGGGGAGCTGTTTTTT
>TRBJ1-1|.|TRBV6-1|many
CASSELPEITEAFF
TGTGCCAGCAGTGAACTCCCCGAGATCACTGAAGCTTTCTTT
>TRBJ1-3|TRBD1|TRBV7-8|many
CASSQRQGDGNTIYF
TGTGCCAGCAGCCAGAGACAGGGTGACGGAAACACCATATATTTT
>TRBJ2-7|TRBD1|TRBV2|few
CASTWTGPEQYF
TGTGCCAGCACTTGGACAGGCCCCGAGCAGTACTTC
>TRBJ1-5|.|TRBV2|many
CASSTGRLPGNQPQHF
TGTGCCAGCAGCACGGGCCGTCTACCGGGGAATCAGCCCCAGCATTTT
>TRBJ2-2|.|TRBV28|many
CASTKRLGGLTWTGELFF
TGTGCCAGCACCAAAAGGTTGGGGGGCTTAACTTGGACCGGGGAGCTGTTTTTT
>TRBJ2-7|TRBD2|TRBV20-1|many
CSASDSGRFSYEQYF
TGCAGTGCTTCGGATAGCGGGAGGTTCTCCTACGAGCAGTACTTC
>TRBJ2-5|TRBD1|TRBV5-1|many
CASSRRQGGRQETQYF
TGCGCCAGCAGCCGACGACAGGGTGGACGTCAAGAGACCCAGTACTTC